Presented here are 13 T cell receptor beta chains from one specimen sequenced in a study of shared clonotypes between healthy human individuals. Sequencing used immunoSEQ multiplex PCR; TCRdb keeps in-frame clones, though not all of them. The table records roughly 1,100,000 clones, 65% to 80% of them present only once. Input material: memory CD4+ T cells sorted from blood. Noted subset: CD45RA-negative fraction. The receptor source for this set is a man between 18 and 35 years old in good health.

This rearrangement joins TRBV4-1 to TRBJ1-4; 7 nucleotides align to TRBD1. In germline, CDR1 is MGHRA, CDR2 YSYEKL. V gave up 6 bases and J gave up 8 bases; unmatched junction bases: 6. CDR3 length equals 13 residues. The DNA for the CDR3 is TGCGCCAGCAGTCAGGGGGAAGGCGAAAAACTGTTTTTT. Translation: CASSQGEGEKLFF.

The gene calls are TRBV5-1 and TRBJ2-5, with D unresolved. The germline gives CDR1 SGHRS, CDR2 YFSETQ. Between the trimmed V and J ends, which lost 1 base and 7 bases, there was a span of 20 bases. The CDR3 consists of 16 residues. The DNA of the CDR3 is TGCGCCAGCAGCTTGCCCCCCCTGATGGGGTTCGGGACCCAGTACTTC. Protein: CASSLPPLMGFGTQYF.

The rearrangement joins TRBV6-5 to TRBJ1-5; D may be TRBD1 (5 bases). This CDR3 spans 14 amino acids. V was clipped by 4 bases and J by 6 bases, with 13 bases between them. Germline loops: CDR1 MNHEY, CDR2 SVGAGI. The CDR3 nucleotides are TGTGCCAGCAGTTCCGGGGCAGGTATTCAGCCCCAGCATTTT. This gives the protein CASSSGAGIQPQHF.

The gene calls are TRBV6-1 and TRBJ1-6, with D maybe TRBD1 (5 bases). Germline V gene sequence: CDR1 MNHNS, CDR2 SASEGT. V lost 7 bases and J lost 0, with 10 bases in between. The CDR3 contains 15 residues. In DNA form, the CDR3 reads TGTGCCAGCATCAGGGCGAGCTCCTATAATTCACCCCTCCACTTT. Protein sequence: CASIRASSYNSPLHF.

V is TRBV6-5 and J is TRBJ1-4; D is perhaps TRBD1 (5 bases). CDR3 length equals 16 residues. The ends were cut back, 0 bases at V and 7 bases at J, with 15 bases in the middle. CDR1 MNHEY and CDR2 SVGAGI come from the germline V gene. The CDR3 nucleotides read TGTGCCAGCAGTTACTCGAGGGGTCAGTTTCTTGAAAAACTGTTTTTT. The encoded protein is CASSYSRGQFLEKLFF.

This chain links TRBV2 with TRBJ2-1, with D hard to call. Germline-derived CDR1 and CDR2 are SNHLY and FYNNEI. CDR3 size: 13 residues. V was cut by 5 bases and J by 10 bases, with 15 bases left in between. The CDR3 coding sequence is TGTGCCAGCAGTCCACTATCCCCCGGGGAGCAGTTCTTC. Its protein is CASSPLSPGEQFF.

The chain joins TRBV5-4 to TRBJ1-1; 9 bases fit TRBD1. Germline trimming cut 0 bases from V and 4 bases from J; bases unmatched to any gene: 13. The CDR3 has 18 residues. Germline loops: CDR1 SGHNT, CDR2 YYREEE (reference sequence). DNA for the CDR3: TGTGCCAGCAGCTTGGTTCCGGGACAGGGTCTCGGGGGCACTGAAGCTTTCTTT. It specifies CASSLVPGQGLGGTEAFF.

V and J are TRBV6-1 and TRBJ2-3; 13 bases fit TRBD2. V lost 3 bases, J lost 0 bases, and 6 bases stayed unmatched. Germline V gives CDR1 MNHNS, CDR2 SASEGT. The CDR3 length is 18 residues. The CDR3, as DNA: TGTGCCAGCAGTGAGAGACTAGCGGGGGGTCCTAGCACAGATACGCAGTATTTT. This gives the protein CASSERLAGGPSTDTQYF.

The gene calls are TRBV5-3 and TRBJ2-1; no reliable D call. TRBV5-3 is recorded as an ORF, its role being uncertain. The germline V and J ends were trimmed by 0 bases and 5 bases, with 9 bases remaining between them. The CDR3 sequence is 14 residues long. The CDR3 DNA is TGTGCCAGAAGCTTGGATTTAGGAGACAATGAGCAGTTCTTC. Amino acids: CARSLDLGDNEQFF.

V is TRBV5-6 and J is TRBJ2-2; 7 bases map to TRBD1. J was trimmed by 4 bases and V by 4 bases; bases with no gene match: 7. Germline CDR1 reads SGHDT; CDR2 reads YYEEEE. The CDR3 extends over 15 amino acids. Here the CDR3 DNA reads TGTGCCAGCAGCGTTGCAGGGGGTGGCACCGGGGAGCTGTTTTTT. It codes for CASSVAGGGTGELFF. Looking up the rest from reference TRBV5-6 and TRBJ2-2 gives the full variable domain: DAGVTQSPTHLIKTRGQQVTLRCSPKSGHDTVSWYQQALGQGPQFIFQYYEEEERQRGNFPDRFSGHQFPNYSSELNVNALLLGDSALYLCASSVAGGGTGELFFGEGSRLTVL.

The chain couples TRBV10-1 to TRBJ1-1; no firm D call. V was cut by 5 bases and J by 2 bases, with 9 bases left in between. Germline V gene data show CDR1 as WNHNN and CDR2 as SYGVQD (reference sequence). The CDR3 totals 13 residues. This CDR3 reads CASSLDTNTEAFF. In nucleotides, the CDR3 is TGCGCCAGCAGTCTTGACACCAACACTGAAGCTTTCTTT.

The chain links TRBV19 to TRBJ1-4; unclear D gene. Germline V lookup: CDR1 LNHDA, CDR2 SQIVND (reference sequence). V lost 7 bases, J lost 2 bases, and 11 bases lay in between. This CDR3 is 14 amino acids long. CDR3 nucleotide sequence: TGTGCCAGTACCATAAAAGGGACTAATGAAAAACTGTTTTTT. It codes for CASTIKGTNEKLFF.

V and J are TRBV7-2 and TRBJ2-1; the D gene is possibly TRBD1 (5 bases). Trimming pared 0 bases from V and 9 bases from J, leaving 15 bases between. The CDR3 runs to 15 residues. Germline lookup yields CDR1 SGHTA and CDR2 FQGNSA. CDR3 protein: CASSLAQEGQGEQFF. In DNA, the CDR3 is TGTGCCAGCAGCTTAGCACAGGAAGGTCAGGGTGAGCAGTTCTTC.